This T cell receptor (beta chain) stems from a study of cytomegalovirus exposure and HLA in healthy donors. Assay used: immunoSEQ multiplex PCR; TCRdb lists only in-frame clones, some missing. The sample consists of some 180,000 clones, roughly 86% of them appearing once. This clone was seen a few times. This CDR3 contains 13 residues. The V gene lost 5 bases and the J gene lost 2 bases, with 9 bases spanning the gap. Germline CDR1 reads LGHNT; CDR2 reads FRNRAP. This sequence joins TRBV12-5 and TRBJ1-2; D is uncertain. The receptor's source is a man aged 25 to 40 in good health and CMV-seropositive. The sequenced sample consisted of PBMCs. The CDR3 nucleotides read TGTGCTAGTGGTCTGAGTACGAACTATGGCTACACCTTC. This translates into CASGLSTNYGYTF.